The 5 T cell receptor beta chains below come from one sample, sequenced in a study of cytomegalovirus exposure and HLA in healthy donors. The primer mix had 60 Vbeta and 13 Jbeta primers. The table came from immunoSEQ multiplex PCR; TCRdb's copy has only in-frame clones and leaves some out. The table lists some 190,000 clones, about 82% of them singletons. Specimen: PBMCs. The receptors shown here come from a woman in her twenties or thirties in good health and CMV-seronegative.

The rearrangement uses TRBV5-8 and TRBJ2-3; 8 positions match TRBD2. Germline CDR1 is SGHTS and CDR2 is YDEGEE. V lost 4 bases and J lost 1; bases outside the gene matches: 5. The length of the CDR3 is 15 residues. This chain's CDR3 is CASSPAGGGTDTQYF. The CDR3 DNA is TGTGCCAGCAGCCCCGCCGGGGGGGGCACAGATACGCAGTATTTT.

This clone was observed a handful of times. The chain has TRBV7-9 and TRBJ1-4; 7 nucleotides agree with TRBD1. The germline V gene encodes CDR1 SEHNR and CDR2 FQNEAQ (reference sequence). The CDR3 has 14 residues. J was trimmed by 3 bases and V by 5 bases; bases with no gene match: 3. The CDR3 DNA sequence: TGTGCCAGCAGCATTACAGGGGCTAATGAAAAACTGTTTTTT. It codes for CASSITGANEKLFF.

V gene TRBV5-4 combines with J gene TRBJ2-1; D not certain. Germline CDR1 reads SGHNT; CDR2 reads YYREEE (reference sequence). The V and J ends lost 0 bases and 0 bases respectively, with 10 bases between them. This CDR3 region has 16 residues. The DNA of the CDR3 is TGTGCCAGCAGCTTGGGTTCTATGAGCTCCTACAATGAGCAGTTCTTC. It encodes CASSLGSMSSYNEQFF.

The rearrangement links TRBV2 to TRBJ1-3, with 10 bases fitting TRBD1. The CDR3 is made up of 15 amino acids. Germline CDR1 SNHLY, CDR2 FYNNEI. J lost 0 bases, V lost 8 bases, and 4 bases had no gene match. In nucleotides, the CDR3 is TGTGCCAGCGGACAGGGGGTCTACTCTGGAAACACCATATATTTT. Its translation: CASGQGVYSGNTIYF.

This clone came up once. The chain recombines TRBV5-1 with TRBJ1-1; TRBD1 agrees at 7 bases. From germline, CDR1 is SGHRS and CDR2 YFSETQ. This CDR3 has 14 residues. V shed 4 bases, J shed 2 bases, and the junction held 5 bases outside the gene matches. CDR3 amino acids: CASSQGGGNTEAFF. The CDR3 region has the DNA TGCGCCAGCAGCCAGGGGGGCGGCAACACTGAAGCTTTCTTT.